This T cell receptor (beta chain) was obtained from a study of cytomegalovirus exposure and HLA in healthy donors. This PCR relied on a set of 60 Vbeta primers and 13 Jbeta primers. Study processing details: In a later analysis, of tens of millions of unique beta chains, roughly 10 million appeared in at least two donors. The assay was immunoSEQ multiplex PCR, and TCRdb's table has in-frame clones only and misses some. Clone size and V and J calls were adopted from that table, with D and trimming inferred from the DNA. The sample lists around 99,000 clones, 82% occurring once. Overall study results and limits: Later work showed greater clonal expansion in HLA-associated TCR beta chains than in equally common others. In vitro assays verified that a few CMV-associated chains recognized CMV antigens specifically.

V was trimmed by 10 bases and J by 2 bases, leaving 15 bases between them. The CDR3 is 14 residues long. Germline V gene lookup returns CDR1 SNHLY and CDR2 FYNNEI. As concerns this clone: The antigen remains undetermined.

The chain couples TRBV2 to TRBJ2-1; D may be TRBD1 (6 bases). This receptor was identified in a man between 25 and 39 years old in good health and CMV-seropositive. Sequencing was done on a sample of PBMCs. The CDR3 loop is CATKGDNAYNEQFF. CDR3 nucleotide sequence: TGTGCCACCAAGGGGGATAATGCCTACAATGAGCAGTTCTTC.